The source of this T cell receptor (beta chain) is a study of cytomegalovirus exposure and HLA in healthy donors. Regarding this clone: What it binds is unknown.

TCRdb keeps only in-frame clones here, not all; method: immunoSEQ multiplex PCR. Of tens of thousands of clones in the sample, approximately 93% were seen once. Overall study results and limits: Most TCR sequences showed up rarely, but some public TCRs showed up in many donors. The study recorded 160 or so TCR beta chains that were cytomegalovirus-associated. It was found in a later analysis that first-cohort TCR clusters tended to co-occur in the 100 to 150 validation repertoires.

The donors were members of the approximately 120-subject validation cohort (separate from the roughly 670-subject first cohort). CDR1 is SNHLY and CDR2 is FYNNEI in the germline V gene. The CDR3 contains 16 residues. V dropped 7 bases and J dropped 8 bases, with 23 bases sitting between them. The sequenced sample was PBMCs. J is TRBJ2-2 and V is TRBV2; D is perhaps TRBD1 (5 bases). The clonotype comes from a man between 18 and 35 years old in good health and CMV-seropositive. The CDR3 spells CASTQDPGHHGGELFF. CDR3 bases: TGTGCCAGCACGCAGGACCCAGGACACCACGGAGGGGAGCTGTTTTTT.